The 17 T cell receptor beta chains in this list originate from one sample, sequenced in a study of blood T cell repertoires in COVID-19. Data came from immunoSEQ multiplex PCR; TCRdb stores just in-frame clones and leaves some out. The table shows roughly 96,000 clones, with 82% occurring only once. Sequencing used peripheral blood. Receptor source: a man older than 75 with acute or convalescent COVID-19.

This clone was detected a few times. The chain recombines TRBV14 with TRBJ2-7, with TRBD1 identical over 8 bases. Germline CDR1 is SGHDN and CDR2 is FVKESK. V gave up 0 bases and J gave up 5 bases; unmatched junction bases: 12. The CDR3 runs to 17 residues. In DNA form, the CDR3 reads TGTGCCAGCAGCCAAGACTTGCCAGGGGGCGCCGTCGACGAGCAGTACTTC. It codes for CASSQDLPGGAVDEQYF.

This rearrangement joins TRBV5-4 to TRBJ2-2; D might be TRBD1 (6 bases). The CDR3 loop spans 15 amino acids. Germline V lookup: CDR1 SGHNT, CDR2 YYREEE (reference sequence). The V end lost 5 bases, the J end lost 5 bases, and 16 bases lay between the germline ends. CDR3 region: CASRPKDRSTGELFF. The CDR3 DNA follows: TGTGCCAGCAGACCTAAGGACAGATCTACCGGGGAGCTGTTTTTT. The variable domain in full, with the rest retrieved from reference TRBV5-4 and TRBJ2-2, is ETGVTQSPTHLIKTRGQQVTLRCSSQSGHNTVSWYQQALGQGPQFIFQYYREEENGRGNFPPRFSGLQFPNYSSELNVNALELDDSALYLCASRPKDRSTGELFFGEGSRLTVL.

The genes are TRBV6-5 and TRBJ2-1; maybe TRBD2 (5 bases). The CDR3 is 15 residues long. V dropped 6 bases and J dropped 4 bases, with 16 bases sitting between them. Germline V lookup: CDR1 MNHEY, CDR2 SVGAGI. CDR3 residues: CASRSSFPTYNEQFF. CDR3 nucleotides: TGTGCCAGCAGGTCTAGCTTCCCCACTTACAATGAGCAGTTCTTC.

This chain joins TRBV12-3 or TRBV12-4 and TRBJ2-2; tentatively, D is TRBD1 (5 bases). Deletions cut 5 bases from V and 11 bases from J, with 9 bases between. This CDR3 is built from 11 residues. As DNA, the CDR3 is TGTGCCAGCAGTCTCCAGGGCGAGCTGTTTTTT. Amino acids: CASSLQGELFF.

This chain uses TRBV30 with TRBJ2-3, with D unresolved. Deletions cut 4 bases from V and 2 bases from J, with 4 bases between. Looked up from germline, CDR1 is GTSNPN and CDR2 is SVGIG (reference sequence). The CDR3 is 11 residues long. The CDR3: CAWTYTDTQYF. CDR3 coding DNA: TGTGCCTGGACCTACACAGATACGCAGTATTTT.

The V and J genes are TRBV11-2 and TRBJ2-3; 8 nucleotides match TRBD1. Germline V CDR1 and CDR2: SGHAT, FQNNGV. The V segment lost 3 bases and the J segment 0 bases; nucleotides outside the gene matches: 2. This CDR3 is built from 15 residues. CDR3 in amino acids: CASSFGQGSTDTQYF. CDR3 sequence (DNA): TGTGCCAGCAGCTTCGGACAGGGTAGCACAGATACGCAGTATTTT.

This sequence joins TRBV18 and TRBJ1-1, with no clear D. V lost 4 bases to trimming and J lost 6 bases, with 15 bases between them. CDR3 size: 14 residues. Germline-derived CDR1 and CDR2 are KGHSH and LQKENI. Here the CDR3 DNA reads TGTGCCAGCTCACGTAAGCAGAGGGATGCTGAAGCTTTCTTT. Translating gives CASSRKQRDAEAFF.

J is TRBJ2-7 and V is TRBV3-1 (or the pseudogene TRBV3-2), with D uncertain. Germline-derived CDR1 and CDR2 are LGHDT and YNNKEL (reference sequence). Trimming cost V 4 bases and J 4 bases, with 14 bases left between them. The CDR3 runs to 14 residues. For the CDR3, the DNA is TGTGCCAGCAGCCCCCGATCCCTTCGGTACGAGCAGTACTTC. Translated: CASSPRSLRYEQYF.

The rearrangement uses TRBV5-1 and TRBJ1-3; TRBD1 might be the D (6 bases). The ends were cut back, 7 bases at V and 1 base at J, with 15 bases in the middle. Germline assignment: CDR1 SGHRS and CDR2 YFSETQ. The CDR3 consists of 15 residues. This CDR3 reads CASGEQGISGNTIYF. CDR3 sequence (DNA): TGCGCCAGCGGCGAACAGGGAATATCTGGAAACACCATATATTTT.

This clone was observed a few times. This rearrangement joins TRBV20-1 to TRBJ2-7; D not resolved. Trimming shortened V by 3 bases and J by 8 bases, and 14 bases separated the two germline ends. Germline V lookup: CDR1 DFQATT, CDR2 SNEGSKA (reference sequence). The CDR3 spans 12 residues. CDR3 coding DNA: TGCAGTGCTAGTGAGTTTGGCAGTCAGCAGTACTTC. This gives the protein CSASEFGSQQYF.

This rearrangement joins TRBV4-3 to TRBJ1-1; the D is unclear. V was pared by 1 base and J by 1 base, with 7 bases between. Per germline, CDR1 LGHNA and CDR2 YSLEER. This CDR3 has 14 amino acids. The CDR3 protein is CASSQGAGNTEAFF. The CDR3 nucleotides read TGCGCCAGCAGCCAAGGCGCAGGGAACACTGAAGCTTTCTTT.

V is TRBV9 and J is TRBJ1-4; the D is unclear. The CDR3 runs 15 residues. Trimming cost V 0 bases and J 7 bases, with 13 bases left between them. CDR1 and CDR2 from the germline V gene are SGDLS and YYNGEE. This CDR3 reads CASSVVEGNSEKLFF. The CDR3 bases are TGTGCCAGCAGCGTAGTAGAAGGTAACAGTGAAAAACTGTTTTTT. Full variable domain (missing parts from reference TRBV9 and TRBJ1-4): DSGVTQTPKHLITATGQRVTLRCSPRSGDLSVYWYQQSLDQGLQFLIQYYNGEERAKGNILERFSAQQFPDLHSELNLSSLELGDSALYFCASSVVEGNSEKLFFGSGTQLSVL.

The chain is built from TRBV27 and TRBJ1-4; D gene uncertain. The germline V gene encodes CDR1 MNHEY and CDR2 SMNVEV (reference sequence). V dropped 3 bases and J dropped 0 bases, with 8 bases sitting between them. The CDR3 consists of 15 residues. The CDR3 here is CASSFSGTTNEKLFF. CDR3 bases: TGTGCCAGCAGTTTTTCCGGGACAACTAATGAAAAACTGTTTTTT. Full variable domain (rest looked up from reference TRBV27 and TRBJ1-4): EAQVTQNPRYLITVTGKKLTVTCSQNMNHEYMSWYRQDPGLGLRQIYYSMNVEVTDKGDVPEGYKVSRKEKRNFPLILESPSPNQTSLYFCASSFSGTTNEKLFFGSGTQLSVL.

The rearrangement joins TRBV19 to TRBJ2-7, with a tentative D call TRBD2 (6 bases). Trimming left V 4 bases short and J 3 bases short, with 10 bases between. Germline V gives CDR1 LNHDA, CDR2 SQIVND (reference sequence). The CDR3 length is 13 residues. CDR3 loop: CASSSGEYYEQYF. The CDR3 nucleotides read TGTGCCAGTAGTAGCGGGGAGTACTACGAGCAGTACTTC.

CDR3 DNA sequence: TGTGCCAGCAGCCTGGCCTGGAGCTCCTACAATGAGCAGTTCTTC. It translates to CASSLAWSSYNEQFF. The rearrangement links TRBV7-2 to TRBJ2-1; no clear D. Trimming shortened V by 5 bases and J by 0 bases, and 11 bases separated the two germline ends. This CDR3 region has 15 residues. Germline loops: CDR1 SGHTA, CDR2 FQGNSA.

The CDR3 spells CASSHHRPPYGYTF. Here the CDR3 DNA reads TGTGCCAGCAGCCACCACAGGCCCCCATATGGCTACACCTTC. The rearrangement joins TRBV7-9 to TRBJ1-2, with TRBD1 as a possible D gene (5 bases). The CDR3 covers 14 residues. CDR1 SEHNR and CDR2 FQNEAQ come from the germline V gene (reference sequence). With 5 bases removed from V and 5 bases from J, the gap between germline ends came to 15 bases. Using reference TRBV7-9 and TRBJ1-2 for the parts outside the CDR3, the full variable domain is DTGVSQNPRHKITKRGQNVTFRCDPISEHNRLYWYRQTLGQGPEFLTYFQNEAQLEKSRLLSDRFSAERPKGSFSTLEIQRTEQGDSAMYLCASSHHRPPYGYTFGSGTRLTVV.

The chain joins TRBV28 to TRBJ2-2, with a possible D match to TRBD1 (5 bases). Trimming stripped 5 bases from V and 3 bases from J, with 7 bases between. There are 13 residues in the CDR3. Germline V gene data show CDR1 as MDHEN and CDR2 as SYDVKM. CDR3: CASSRQYTGELFF. The CDR3 DNA follows: TGTGCCAGCAGTCGACAGTACACCGGGGAGCTGTTTTTT.